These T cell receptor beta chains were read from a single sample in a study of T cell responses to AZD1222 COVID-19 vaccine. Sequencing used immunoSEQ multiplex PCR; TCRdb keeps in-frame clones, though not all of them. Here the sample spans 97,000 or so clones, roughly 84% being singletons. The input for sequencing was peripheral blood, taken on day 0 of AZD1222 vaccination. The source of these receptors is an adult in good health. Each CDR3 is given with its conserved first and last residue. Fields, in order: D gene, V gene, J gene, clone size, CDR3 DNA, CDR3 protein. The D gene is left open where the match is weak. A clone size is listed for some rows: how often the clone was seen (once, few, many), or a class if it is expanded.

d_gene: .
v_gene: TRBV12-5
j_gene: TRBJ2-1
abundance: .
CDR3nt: TGTGCTAGTGGTTTCGACTCACCCAATGAGCAGTTCTTC
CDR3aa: CASGFDSPNEQFF

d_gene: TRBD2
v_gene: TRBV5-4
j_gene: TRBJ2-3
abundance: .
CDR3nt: TGTGCCAGCAGCAGATCTAGCGGGGGGTTAATAGATACGCAGTATTTT
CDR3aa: CASSRSSGGLIDTQYF

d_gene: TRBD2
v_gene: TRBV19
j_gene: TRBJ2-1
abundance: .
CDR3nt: TGTGCCAGTAGGGTAGCGGGAGTTGGAAATGAGCAGTTCTTC
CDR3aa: CASRVAGVGNEQFF

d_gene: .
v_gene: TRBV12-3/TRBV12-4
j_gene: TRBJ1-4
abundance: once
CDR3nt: TGTGCCAGCAGTCCAACTAATGAAAAACTGTTTTTT
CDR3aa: CASSPTNEKLFF

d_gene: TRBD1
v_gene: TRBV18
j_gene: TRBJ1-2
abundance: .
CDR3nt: TGTGCCAGCTCACCCGGACAGGATAACTATGGCTACACCTTC
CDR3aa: CASSPGQDNYGYTF

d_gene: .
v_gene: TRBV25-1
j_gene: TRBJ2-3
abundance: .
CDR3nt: TGTGCCAGCAGTGAAGCGGGAAGATTCACAGATACGCAGTATTTT
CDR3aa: CASSEAGRFTDTQYF

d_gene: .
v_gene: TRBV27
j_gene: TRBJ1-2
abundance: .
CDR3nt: TGTGCCAGCAGCCGAGTCCAGGGTGGTGGCTACACCTTC
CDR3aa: CASSRVQGGGYTF

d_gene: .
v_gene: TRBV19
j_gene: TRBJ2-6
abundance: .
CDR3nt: TGTGCCAGTAGTATAGGGGGGGACAGTCCCTCTGGGGCCAACGTCCTGACTTTC
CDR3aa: CASSIGGDSPSGANVLTF

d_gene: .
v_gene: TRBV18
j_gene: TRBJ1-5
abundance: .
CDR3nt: TGTGCCAGCTCACCCGAGAATCAGCCCCAGCATTTT
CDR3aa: CASSPENQPQHF

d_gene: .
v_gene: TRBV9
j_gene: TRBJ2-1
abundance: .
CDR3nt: TGTGCCAGCAGCGTAGGGTCGGGAGAGGACAATGAGCAGTTCTTC
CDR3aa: CASSVGSGEDNEQFF

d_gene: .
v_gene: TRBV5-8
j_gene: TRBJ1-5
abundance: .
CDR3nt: TGTGCCAGCAGGGGATGGGGGGATCAGCCCCAGCATTTT
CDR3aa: CASRGWGDQPQHF

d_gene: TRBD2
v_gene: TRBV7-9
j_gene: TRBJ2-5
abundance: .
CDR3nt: TGTGCCAGCAGCTTAGAAGTAGCGGGGGAGACCCAGTACTTC
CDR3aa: CASSLEVAGETQYF

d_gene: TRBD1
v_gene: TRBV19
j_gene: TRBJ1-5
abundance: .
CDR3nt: TGTGCCAGTAGTCCCGGGACAGGGGTTACTCAGCCCCAGCATTTT
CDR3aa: CASSPGTGVTQPQHF

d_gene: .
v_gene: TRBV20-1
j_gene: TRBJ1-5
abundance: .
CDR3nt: TGCAGTGCTAGTTCAGGGGATCAGCCCCAGCATTTT
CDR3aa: CSASSGDQPQHF

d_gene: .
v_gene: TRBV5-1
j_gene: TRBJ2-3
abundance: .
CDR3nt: TGCGCCAGCAGCTTGGCGGGAGTATCAACAGATACGCAGTATTTT
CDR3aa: CASSLAGVSTDTQYF

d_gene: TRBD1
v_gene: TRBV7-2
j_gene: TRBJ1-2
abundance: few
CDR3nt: TGTGCCAGCAGCACGGACAGGAAATATGGCTACACCTTC
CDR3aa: CASSTDRKYGYTF